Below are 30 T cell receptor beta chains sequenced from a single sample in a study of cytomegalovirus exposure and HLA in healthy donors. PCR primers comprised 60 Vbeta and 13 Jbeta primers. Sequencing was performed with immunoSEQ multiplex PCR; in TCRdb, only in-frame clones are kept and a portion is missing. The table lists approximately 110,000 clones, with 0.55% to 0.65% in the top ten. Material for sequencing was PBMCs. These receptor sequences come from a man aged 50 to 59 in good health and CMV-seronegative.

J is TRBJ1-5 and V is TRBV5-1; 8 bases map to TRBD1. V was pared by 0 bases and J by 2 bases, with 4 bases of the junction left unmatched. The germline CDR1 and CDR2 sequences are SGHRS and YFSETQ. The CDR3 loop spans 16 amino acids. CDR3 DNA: TGCGCCAGCAGCTTGGTCCCGACAGGGGGCAATCAGCCCCAGCATTTT. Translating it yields CASSLVPTGGNQPQHF.

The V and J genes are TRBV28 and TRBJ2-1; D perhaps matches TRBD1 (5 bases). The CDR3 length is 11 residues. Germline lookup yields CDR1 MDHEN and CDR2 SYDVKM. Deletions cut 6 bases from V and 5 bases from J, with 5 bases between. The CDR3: CASRGDNEQFF. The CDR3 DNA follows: TGTGCCAGCAGAGGGGACAATGAGCAGTTCTTC.

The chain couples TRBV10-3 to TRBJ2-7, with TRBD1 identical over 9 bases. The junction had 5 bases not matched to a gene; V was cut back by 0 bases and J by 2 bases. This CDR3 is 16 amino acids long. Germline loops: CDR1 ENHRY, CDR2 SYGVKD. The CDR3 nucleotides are TGTGCCATCAGTGAGTCGGACAGGGGACAAGCCTACGAGCAGTACTTC. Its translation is CAISESDRGQAYEQYF.

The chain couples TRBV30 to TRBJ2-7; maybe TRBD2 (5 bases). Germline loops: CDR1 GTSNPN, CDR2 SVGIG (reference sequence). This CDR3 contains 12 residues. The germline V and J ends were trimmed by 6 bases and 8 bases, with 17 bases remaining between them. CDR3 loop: CACSAGPTKQYF. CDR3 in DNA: TGTGCCTGCTCTGCGGGCCCTACGAAGCAGTACTTC.

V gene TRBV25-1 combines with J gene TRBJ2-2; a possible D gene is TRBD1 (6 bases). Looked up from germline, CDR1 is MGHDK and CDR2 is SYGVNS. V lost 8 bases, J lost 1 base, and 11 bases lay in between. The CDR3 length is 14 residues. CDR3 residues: CASHGQMNTGELFF. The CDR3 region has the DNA TGTGCCAGCCACGGACAGATGAACACCGGGGAGCTGTTTTTT.

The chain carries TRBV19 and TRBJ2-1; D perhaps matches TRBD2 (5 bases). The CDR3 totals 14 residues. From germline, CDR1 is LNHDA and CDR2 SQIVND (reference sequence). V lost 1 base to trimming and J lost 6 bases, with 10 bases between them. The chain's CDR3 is CASSIASGINEQFF. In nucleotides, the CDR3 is TGTGCCAGTAGTATAGCCAGCGGTATCAATGAGCAGTTCTTC.

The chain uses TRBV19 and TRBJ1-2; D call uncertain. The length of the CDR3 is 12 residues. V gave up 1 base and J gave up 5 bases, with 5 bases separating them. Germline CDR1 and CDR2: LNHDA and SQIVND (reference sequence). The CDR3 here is CASSIGDYGYTF. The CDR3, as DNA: TGTGCCAGTAGTATAGGCGATTATGGCTACACCTTC.

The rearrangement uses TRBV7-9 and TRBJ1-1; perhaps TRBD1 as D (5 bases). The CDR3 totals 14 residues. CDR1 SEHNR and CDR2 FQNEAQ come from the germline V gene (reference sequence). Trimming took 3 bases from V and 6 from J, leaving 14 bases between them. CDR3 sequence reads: CASSFSDRVPEAFF. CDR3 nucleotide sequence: TGTGCCAGCAGCTTTTCCGACAGAGTCCCTGAAGCTTTCTTT.

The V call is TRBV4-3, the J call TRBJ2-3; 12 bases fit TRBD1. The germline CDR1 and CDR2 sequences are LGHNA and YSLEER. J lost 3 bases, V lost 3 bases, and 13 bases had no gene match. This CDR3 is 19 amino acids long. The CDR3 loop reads CASSQNAPGQGAATDTQYF. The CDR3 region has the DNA TGCGCCAGCAGCCAGAACGCTCCGGGACAGGGGGCGGCGACAGATACGCAGTATTTT.

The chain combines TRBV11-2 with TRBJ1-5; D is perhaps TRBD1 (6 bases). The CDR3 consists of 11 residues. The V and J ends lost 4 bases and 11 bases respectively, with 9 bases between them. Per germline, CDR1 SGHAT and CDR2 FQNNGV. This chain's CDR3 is CASSSGATQHF. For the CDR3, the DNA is TGTGCCAGCAGCTCAGGGGCAACCCAGCATTTT. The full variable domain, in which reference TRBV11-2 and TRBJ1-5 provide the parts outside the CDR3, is EAGVAQSPRYKIIEKRQSVAFWCNPISGHATLYWYQQILGQGPKLLIQFQNNGVVDDSQLPKDRFSAERLKGVDSTLKIQPAKLEDSAVYLCASSSGATQHFGDGTRLSIL.

DNA for the CDR3: TGTGCCAGTAGTATCTCGGGTCTTAATGAGCAGTTCTTC. Encoded protein: CASSISGLNEQFF. The rearrangement joins TRBV19 to TRBJ2-1; D is ambiguous. With 3 bases removed from V and 7 bases from J, the gap between germline ends came to 10 bases. This CDR3 region has 13 residues. CDR1 and CDR2 from the germline V gene are LNHDA and SQIVND (reference sequence).

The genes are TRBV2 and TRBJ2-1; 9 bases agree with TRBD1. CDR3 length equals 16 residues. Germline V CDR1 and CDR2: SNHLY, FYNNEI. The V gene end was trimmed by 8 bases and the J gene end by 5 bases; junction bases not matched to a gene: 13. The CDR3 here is CASCQSRDRVHNEQFF. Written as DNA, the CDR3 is TGTGCCAGCTGCCAGTCCCGGGACAGGGTCCACAATGAGCAGTTCTTC.

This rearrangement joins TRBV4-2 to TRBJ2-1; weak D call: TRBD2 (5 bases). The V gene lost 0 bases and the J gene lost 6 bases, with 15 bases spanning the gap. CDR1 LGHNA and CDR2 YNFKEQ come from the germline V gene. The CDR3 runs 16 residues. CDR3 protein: CASSQESAPGGNEQFF. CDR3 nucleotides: TGTGCCAGCAGCCAAGAATCGGCCCCCGGAGGCAATGAGCAGTTCTTC.

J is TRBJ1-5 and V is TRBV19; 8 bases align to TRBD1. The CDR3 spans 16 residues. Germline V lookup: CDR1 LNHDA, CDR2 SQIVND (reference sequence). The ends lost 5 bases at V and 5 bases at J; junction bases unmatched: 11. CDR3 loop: CASSGWGGQGYQPQHF. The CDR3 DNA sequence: TGTGCCAGTAGTGGATGGGGTGGACAGGGTTATCAGCCCCAGCATTTT.

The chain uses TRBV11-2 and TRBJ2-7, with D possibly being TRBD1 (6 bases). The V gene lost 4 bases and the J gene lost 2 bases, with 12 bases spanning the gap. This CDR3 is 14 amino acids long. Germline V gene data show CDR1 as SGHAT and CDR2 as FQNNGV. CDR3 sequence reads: CASSSAWGPYEQYF. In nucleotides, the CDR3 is TGTGCCAGCAGCTCGGCCTGGGGGCCCTACGAGCAGTACTTC.

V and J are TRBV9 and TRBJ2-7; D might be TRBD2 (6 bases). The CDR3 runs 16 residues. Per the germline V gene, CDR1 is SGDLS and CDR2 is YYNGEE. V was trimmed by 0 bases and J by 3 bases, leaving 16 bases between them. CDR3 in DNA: TGTGCCAGCAGCGTAGACCCGGGGGTTGGGCTCTACGAGCAGTACTTC. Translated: CASSVDPGVGLYEQYF.

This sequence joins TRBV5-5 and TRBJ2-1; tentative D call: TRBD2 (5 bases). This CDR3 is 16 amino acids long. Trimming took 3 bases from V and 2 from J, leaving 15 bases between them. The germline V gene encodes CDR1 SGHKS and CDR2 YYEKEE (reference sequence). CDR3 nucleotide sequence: TGTGCCAGCAGCTCCTGGCGGGCGGATGCCTACAATGAGCAGTTCTTC. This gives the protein CASSSWRADAYNEQFF.

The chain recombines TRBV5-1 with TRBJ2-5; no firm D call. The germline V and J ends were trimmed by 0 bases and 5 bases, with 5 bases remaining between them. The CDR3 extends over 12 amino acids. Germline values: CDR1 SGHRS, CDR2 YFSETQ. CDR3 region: CASSLAGETQYF. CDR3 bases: TGCGCCAGCAGCTTGGCCGGGGAGACCCAGTACTTC.

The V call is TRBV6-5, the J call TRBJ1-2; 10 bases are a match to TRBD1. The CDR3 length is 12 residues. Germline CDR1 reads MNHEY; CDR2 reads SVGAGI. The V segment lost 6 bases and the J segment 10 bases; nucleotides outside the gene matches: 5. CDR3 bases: TGTGCCAGCAGATCGACAGGGGGCGTCTACACCTTC. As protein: CASRSTGGVYTF.

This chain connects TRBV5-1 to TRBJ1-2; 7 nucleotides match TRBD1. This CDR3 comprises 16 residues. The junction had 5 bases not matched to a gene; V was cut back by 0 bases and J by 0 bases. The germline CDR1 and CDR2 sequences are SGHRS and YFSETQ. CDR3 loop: CASSLGTGQTNYGYTF. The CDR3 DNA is TGCGCCAGCAGCTTGGGGACAGGCCAAACTAACTATGGCTACACCTTC.

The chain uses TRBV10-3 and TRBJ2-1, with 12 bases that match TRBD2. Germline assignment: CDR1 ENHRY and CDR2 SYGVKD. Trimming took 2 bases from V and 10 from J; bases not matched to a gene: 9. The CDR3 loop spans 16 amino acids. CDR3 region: CAISEDRTSGIGEQFF. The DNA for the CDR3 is TGTGCCATCAGTGAGGACCGGACTAGCGGGATTGGGGAGCAGTTCTTC.

This CDR3 reads CASATTDNSPLHF. The CDR3 DNA sequence: TGTGCCTCTGCGACGACAGATAATTCACCCCTCCACTTT. The chain recombines TRBV6-5 with TRBJ1-6, with a tentative D call TRBD1 (5 bases). This CDR3 has 13 residues. Germline V CDR1 and CDR2: MNHEY, SVGAGI. V dropped 11 bases and J dropped 5 bases, with 13 bases sitting between them.

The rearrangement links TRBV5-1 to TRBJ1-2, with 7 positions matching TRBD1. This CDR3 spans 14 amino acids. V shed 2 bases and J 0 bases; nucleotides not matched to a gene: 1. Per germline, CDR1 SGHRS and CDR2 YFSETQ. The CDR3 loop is CASSLQGTNYGYTF. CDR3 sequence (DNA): TGCGCCAGCAGCTTACAGGGGACTAACTATGGCTACACCTTC.

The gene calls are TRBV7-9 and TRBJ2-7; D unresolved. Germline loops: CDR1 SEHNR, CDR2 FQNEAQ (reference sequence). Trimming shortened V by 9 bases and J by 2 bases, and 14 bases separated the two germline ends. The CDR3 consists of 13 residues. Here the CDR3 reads CASSVGGTYEQYF. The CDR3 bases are TGTGCCAGTTCGGTCGGCGGAACCTACGAGCAGTACTTC.

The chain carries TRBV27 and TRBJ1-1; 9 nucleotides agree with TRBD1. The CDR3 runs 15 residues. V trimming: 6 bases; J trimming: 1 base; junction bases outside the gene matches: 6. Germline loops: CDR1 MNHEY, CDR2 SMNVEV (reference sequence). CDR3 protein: CASRERDRENTEAFF. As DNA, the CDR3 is TGTGCCAGCAGGGAACGGGACAGGGAGAACACTGAAGCTTTCTTT.

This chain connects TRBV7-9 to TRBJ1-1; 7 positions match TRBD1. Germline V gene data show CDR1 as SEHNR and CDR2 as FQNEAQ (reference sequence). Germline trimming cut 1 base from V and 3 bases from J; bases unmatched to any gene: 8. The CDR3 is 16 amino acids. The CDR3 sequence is CASSLGYGQGDTEAFF. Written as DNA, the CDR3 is TGTGCCAGCAGCTTAGGGTACGGTCAGGGGGACACTGAAGCTTTCTTT.

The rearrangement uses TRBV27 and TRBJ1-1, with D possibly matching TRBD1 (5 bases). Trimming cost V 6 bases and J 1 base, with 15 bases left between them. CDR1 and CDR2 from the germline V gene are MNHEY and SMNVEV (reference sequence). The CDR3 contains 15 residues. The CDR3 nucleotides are TGTGCCAGCAGCAGGGCAGGACGATCGAACACTGAAGCTTTCTTT. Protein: CASSRAGRSNTEAFF.

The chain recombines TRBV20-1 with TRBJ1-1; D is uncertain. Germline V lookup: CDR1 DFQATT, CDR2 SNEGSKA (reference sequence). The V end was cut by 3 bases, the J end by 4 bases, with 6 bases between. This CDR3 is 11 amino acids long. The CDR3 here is CSARTVTEAFF. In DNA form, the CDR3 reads TGCAGTGCTAGGACTGTCACTGAAGCTTTCTTT.

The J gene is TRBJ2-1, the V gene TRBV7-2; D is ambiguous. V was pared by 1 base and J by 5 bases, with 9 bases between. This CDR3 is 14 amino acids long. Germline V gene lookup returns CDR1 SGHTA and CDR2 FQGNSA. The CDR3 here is CASSLGQSDNEQFF. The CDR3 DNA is TGTGCCAGCAGCTTAGGCCAGTCCGACAATGAGCAGTTCTTC.

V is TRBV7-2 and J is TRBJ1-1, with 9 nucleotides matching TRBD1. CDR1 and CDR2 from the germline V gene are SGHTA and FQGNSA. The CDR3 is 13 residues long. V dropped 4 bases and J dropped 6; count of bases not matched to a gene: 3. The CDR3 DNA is TGTGCCAGCAGCTACAGGGGGCTGGCTGAAGCTTTCTTT. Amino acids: CASSYRGLAEAFF.